This record covers a single T cell receptor beta chain. The clone's antigen remains unknown. Base qualities are missing; no much larger clone stands one base away. These data belong to a study of blood T cell repertoires in COVID-19 (dated by TCRdb to 2020 to 2022). As for the study more broadly: Samples from collaborators originated in the United States, Italy and Spain and spanned both the acute and convalescent phases of COVID-19. The prospective study material was composed of cDNA or gDNA derived from T cells, B-cell-depleted T cells, or PBMCs. Deeply sampled blood TCRbeta repertoires from subjects exposed to, actively infected with, or recovered from COVID-19 were included in the dataset. A freely available public database, intended as a resource for researchers studying the immune response to SARS-CoV-2, is where the repertoires were released. Samples came from the ongoing ImmuneRACE study (first 160 participants) plus 1,254 subjects from 6 global collaborators. A de-identified subject ID, COVID-19 status, age in years and sex were almost always included in the sample metadata. HLA class I and class II types, where available, came from metadata supplied by the sample provider rather than from assay-based typing.

One collaborating source in Seattle enrolled patients while the patients were actively infected and followed the patients over time throughout the course of disease. Each collaborating institution followed its own protocols to collect whole blood in K2EDTA tubes. Collaborator samples were shipped for TCRbeta analysis as frozen whole blood, isolated PBMCs, or DNA extracted from either sample type. The immunoSEQ Assay, a bias-controlled multiplex PCR, was used to amplify TCRbeta CDR3 regions from genomic DNA. The authors' analysis ran thus. The number of nucleated cells in each sample was estimated by amplification of reference gene primers within the assay. Sequence reads were collapsed and filtered to measure the absolute abundance of every unique TCRbeta CDR3 rearrangement. For each sample, productive Simpson clonality was calculated as the square root of Simpson's diversity index over productive rearrangements. This is the immuneACCESS table as TCRdb keeps it, with only in-frame sequences that have V and J called. A part of the clones is gone; compared with another copy, unresolved V genes explain less than half, and the rest is unexplained. That table furnishes V, J and clone size, whereas the DNA furnished D and trimming. The table for this sample lists 540,000 or so clones; less than 90% of them were counted only once. The ten biggest clones cover about 8% of the sample.

What the study reported, not specific to this receptor: Clinical and demographic metadata were provided uncurated, with the amount varying by source and participant.

Input material: peripheral blood. The sequence was collected from a woman aged 45-65 years with COVID-19, enrolled during active disease.

DNA sequence: TGTGCCAGCAGCTACGCCGCGGGGACCTACAACACAGATACGCAGTATTTT. It specifies CASSYAAGTYNTDTQYF. The chain is assembled from TRBV5-6 and TRBJ2-3, with TRBD2 perhaps the D gene, on 6 matching bases. There are 17 amino acids in the CDR3, from cysteine to phenylalanine inclusive. Left in the record is the CDR3 DNA by itself, 51 bases read in frame from the first base. CDR1 and CDR2 are read off the germline V gene as SGHDT and YYEEEE. Between the V and J ends, shortened by 3 bases and 2 bases respectively, the junction contains 19 bases.